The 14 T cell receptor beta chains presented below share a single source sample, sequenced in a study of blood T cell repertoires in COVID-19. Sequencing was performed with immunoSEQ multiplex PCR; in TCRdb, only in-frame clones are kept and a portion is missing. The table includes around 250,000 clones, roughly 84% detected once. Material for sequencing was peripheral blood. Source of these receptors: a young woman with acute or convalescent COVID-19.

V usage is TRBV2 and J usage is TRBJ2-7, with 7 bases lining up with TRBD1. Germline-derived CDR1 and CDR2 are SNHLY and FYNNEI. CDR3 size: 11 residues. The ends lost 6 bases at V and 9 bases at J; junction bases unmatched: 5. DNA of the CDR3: TGTGCCAGCAGGGGGGACAGCCCGCAGTACTTC. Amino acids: CASRGDSPQYF.

The CDR3 protein is CASSLVGGPPRRTDTQYF. In nucleotides, the CDR3 is TGTGCCAGCAGCTTAGTCGGCGGGCCCCCGCGGAGGACAGATACGCAGTATTTT. This chain connects TRBV7-9 to TRBJ2-3; tentatively, D is TRBD2 (5 bases). Per the germline V gene, CDR1 is SEHNR and CDR2 is FQNEAQ (reference sequence). The V and J ends lost 1 base and 3 bases respectively, with 20 bases between them. This CDR3 is 18 amino acids long.

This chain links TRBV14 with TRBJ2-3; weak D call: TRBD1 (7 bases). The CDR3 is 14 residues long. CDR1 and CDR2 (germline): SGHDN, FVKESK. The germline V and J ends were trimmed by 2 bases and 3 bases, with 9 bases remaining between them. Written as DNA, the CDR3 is TGTGCCAGCAGCCAACAGGGGGGAACAGATACGCAGTATTTT. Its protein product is CASSQQGGTDTQYF. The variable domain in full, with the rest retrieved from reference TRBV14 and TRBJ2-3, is EAGVTQFPSHSVIEKGQTVTLRCDPISGHDNLYWYRRVMGKEIKFLLHFVKESKQDESGMPNNRFLAERTGGTYSTLKVQPAELEDSGVYFCASSQQGGTDTQYFGPGTRLTVL.

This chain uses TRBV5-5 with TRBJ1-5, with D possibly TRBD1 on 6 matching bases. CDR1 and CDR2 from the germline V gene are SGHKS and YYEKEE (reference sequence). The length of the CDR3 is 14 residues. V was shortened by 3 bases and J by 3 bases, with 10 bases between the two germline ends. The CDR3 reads CASSSNRVNQPQHF. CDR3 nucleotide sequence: TGTGCCAGCAGCTCTAACAGGGTCAATCAGCCCCAGCATTTT.

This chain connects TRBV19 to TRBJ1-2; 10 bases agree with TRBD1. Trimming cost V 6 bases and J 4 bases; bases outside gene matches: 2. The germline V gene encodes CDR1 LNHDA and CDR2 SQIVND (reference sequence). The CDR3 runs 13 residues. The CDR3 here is CASRRTGGYGYTF. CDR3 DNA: TGTGCCAGTAGAAGGACAGGGGGCTATGGCTACACCTTC.

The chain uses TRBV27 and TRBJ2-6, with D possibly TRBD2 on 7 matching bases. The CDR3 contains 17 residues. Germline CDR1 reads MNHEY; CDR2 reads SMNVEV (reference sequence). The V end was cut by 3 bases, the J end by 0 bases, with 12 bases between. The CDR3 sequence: CASSFGGLNSGANVLTF. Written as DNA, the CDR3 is TGTGCCAGCAGTTTCGGGGGGCTCAACTCTGGGGCCAACGTCCTGACTTTC. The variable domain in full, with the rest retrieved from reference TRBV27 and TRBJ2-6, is EAQVTQNPRYLITVTGKKLTVTCSQNMNHEYMSWYRQDPGLGLRQIYYSMNVEVTDKGDVPEGYKVSRKEKRNFPLILESPSPNQTSLYFCASSFGGLNSGANVLTFGAGSRLTVL.

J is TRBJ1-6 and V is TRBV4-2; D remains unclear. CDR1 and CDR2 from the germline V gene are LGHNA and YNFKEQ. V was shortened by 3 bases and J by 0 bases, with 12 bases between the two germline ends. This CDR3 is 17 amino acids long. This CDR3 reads CASSHSMESSYNSPLHF. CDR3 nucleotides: TGTGCCAGCAGCCACAGCATGGAGAGCTCCTATAATTCACCCCTCCACTTT.

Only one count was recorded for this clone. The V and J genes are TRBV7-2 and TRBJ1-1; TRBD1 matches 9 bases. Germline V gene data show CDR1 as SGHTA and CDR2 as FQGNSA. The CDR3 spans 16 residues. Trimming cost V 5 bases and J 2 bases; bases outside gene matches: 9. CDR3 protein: CASSLRQGEGNTEAFF. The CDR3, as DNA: TGTGCCAGCAGCCTGCGACAGGGGGAAGGTAACACTGAAGCTTTCTTT.

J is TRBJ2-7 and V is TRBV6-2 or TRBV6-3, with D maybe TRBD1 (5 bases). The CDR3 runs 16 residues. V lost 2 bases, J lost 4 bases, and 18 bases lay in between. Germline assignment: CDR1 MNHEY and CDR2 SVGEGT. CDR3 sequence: CASSYTPTTETYEQYF. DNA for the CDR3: TGTGCCAGCAGTTACACTCCGACGACAGAGACATACGAGCAGTACTTC.

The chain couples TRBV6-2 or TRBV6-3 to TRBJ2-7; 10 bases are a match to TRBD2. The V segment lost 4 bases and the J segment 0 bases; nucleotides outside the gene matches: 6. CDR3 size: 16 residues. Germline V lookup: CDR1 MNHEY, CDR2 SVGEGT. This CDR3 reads CASSSSLAGASYEQYF. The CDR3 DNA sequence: TGTGCCAGCAGTTCTTCTCTAGCGGGGGCCTCCTACGAGCAGTACTTC.

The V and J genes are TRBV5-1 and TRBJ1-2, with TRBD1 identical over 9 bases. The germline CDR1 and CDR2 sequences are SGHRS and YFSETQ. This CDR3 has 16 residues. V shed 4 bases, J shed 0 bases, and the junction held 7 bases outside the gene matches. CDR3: CASSRDRGSSNYGYTF. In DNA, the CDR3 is TGCGCCAGCAGCCGTGACAGGGGGTCTTCTAACTATGGCTACACCTTC. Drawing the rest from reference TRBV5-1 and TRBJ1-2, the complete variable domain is KAGVTQTPRYLIKTRGQQVTLSCSPISGHRSVSWYQQTPGQGLQFLFEYFSETQRNKGNFPGRFSGRQFSNSRSEMNVSTLELGDSALYLCASSRDRGSSNYGYTFGSGTRLTVV.

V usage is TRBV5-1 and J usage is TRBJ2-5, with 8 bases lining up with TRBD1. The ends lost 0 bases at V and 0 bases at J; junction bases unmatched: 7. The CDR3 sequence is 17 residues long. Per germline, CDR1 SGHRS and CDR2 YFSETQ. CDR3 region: CASSLGTGSGYQETQYF. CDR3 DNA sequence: TGCGCCAGCAGCTTGGGGACAGGGTCGGGGTACCAAGAGACCCAGTACTTC.

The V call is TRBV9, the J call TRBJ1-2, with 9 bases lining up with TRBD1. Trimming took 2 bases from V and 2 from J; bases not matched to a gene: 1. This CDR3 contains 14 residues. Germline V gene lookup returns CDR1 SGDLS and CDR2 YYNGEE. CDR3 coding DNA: TGTGCCAGCAGCGTTGGGACAGGGAACTATGGCTACACCTTC. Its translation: CASSVGTGNYGYTF.

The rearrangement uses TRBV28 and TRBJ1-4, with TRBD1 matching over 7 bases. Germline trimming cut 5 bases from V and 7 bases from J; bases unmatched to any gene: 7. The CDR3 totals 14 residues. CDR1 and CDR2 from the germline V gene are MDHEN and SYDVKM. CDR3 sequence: CASSGRGLGEKLFF. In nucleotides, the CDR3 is TGTGCCAGCAGTGGTAGGGGGCTAGGTGAAAAACTGTTTTTT.